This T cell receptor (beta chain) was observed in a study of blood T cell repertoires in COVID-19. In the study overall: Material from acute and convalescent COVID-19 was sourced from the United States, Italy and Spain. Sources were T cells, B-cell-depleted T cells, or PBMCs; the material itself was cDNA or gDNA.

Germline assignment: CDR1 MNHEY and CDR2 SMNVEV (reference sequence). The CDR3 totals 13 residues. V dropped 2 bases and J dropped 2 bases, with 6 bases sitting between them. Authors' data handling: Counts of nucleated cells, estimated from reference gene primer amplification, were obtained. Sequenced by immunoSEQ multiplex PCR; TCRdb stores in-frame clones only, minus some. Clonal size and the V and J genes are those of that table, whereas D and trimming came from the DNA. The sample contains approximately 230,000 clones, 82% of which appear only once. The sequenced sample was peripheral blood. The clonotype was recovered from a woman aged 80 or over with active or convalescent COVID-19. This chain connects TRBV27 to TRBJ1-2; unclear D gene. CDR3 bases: TGTGCCAGCAGTTTAAGGGAGAACTATGGCTACACCTTC. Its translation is CASSLRENYGYTF.